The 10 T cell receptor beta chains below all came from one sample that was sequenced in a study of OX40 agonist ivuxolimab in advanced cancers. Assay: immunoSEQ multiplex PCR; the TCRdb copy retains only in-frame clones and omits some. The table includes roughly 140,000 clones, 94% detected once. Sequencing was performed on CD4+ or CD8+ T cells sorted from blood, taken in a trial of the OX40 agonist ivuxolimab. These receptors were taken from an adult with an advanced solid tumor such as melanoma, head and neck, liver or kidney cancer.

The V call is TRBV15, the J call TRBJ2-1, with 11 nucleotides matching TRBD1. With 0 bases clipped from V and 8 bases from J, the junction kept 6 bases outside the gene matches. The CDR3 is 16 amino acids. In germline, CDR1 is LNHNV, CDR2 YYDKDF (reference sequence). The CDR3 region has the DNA TGTGCCACCAGCAGAGATGGACAGGGGGCACGCGATGAGCAGTTCTTC. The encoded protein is CATSRDGQGARDEQFF.

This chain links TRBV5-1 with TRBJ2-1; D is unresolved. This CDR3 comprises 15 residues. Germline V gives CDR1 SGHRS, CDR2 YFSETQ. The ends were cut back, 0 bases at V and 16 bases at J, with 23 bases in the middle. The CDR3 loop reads CASSLDPPPAGLKFF. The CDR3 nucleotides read TGCGCCAGCAGCTTGGACCCCCCGCCGGCCGGTCTTAAATTCTTC.

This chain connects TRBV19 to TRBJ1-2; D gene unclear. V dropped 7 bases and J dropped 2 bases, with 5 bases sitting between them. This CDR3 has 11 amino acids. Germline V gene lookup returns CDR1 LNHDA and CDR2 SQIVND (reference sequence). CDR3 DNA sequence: TGTGCCAGTAATCAGAACTATGGCTACACCTTC. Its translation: CASNQNYGYTF.

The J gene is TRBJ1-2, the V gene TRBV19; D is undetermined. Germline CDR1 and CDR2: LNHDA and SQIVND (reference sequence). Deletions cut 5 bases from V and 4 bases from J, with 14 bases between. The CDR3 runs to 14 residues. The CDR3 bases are TGTGCCAGTAGTCCCCTCGGGGTTGCCTATGGCTACACCTTC. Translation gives CASSPLGVAYGYTF.

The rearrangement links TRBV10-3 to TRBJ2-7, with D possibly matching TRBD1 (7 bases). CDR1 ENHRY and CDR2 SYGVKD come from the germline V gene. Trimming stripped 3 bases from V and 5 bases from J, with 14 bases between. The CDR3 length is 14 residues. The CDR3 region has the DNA TGTGCCATCAGTGACTTCGGAGGGGGCCACGAGCAGTACTTC. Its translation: CAISDFGGGHEQYF.

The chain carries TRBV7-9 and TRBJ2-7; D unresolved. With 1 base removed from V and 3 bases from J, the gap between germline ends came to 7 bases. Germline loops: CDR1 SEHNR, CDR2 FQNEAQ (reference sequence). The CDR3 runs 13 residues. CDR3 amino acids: CASSLGQIYEQYF. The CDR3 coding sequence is TGTGCCAGCAGCTTAGGTCAGATCTACGAGCAGTACTTC.

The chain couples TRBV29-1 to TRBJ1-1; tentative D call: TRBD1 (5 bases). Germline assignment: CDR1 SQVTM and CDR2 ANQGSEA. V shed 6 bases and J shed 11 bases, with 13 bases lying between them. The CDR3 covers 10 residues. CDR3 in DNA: TGCAGCGTGCAGGGTTCTCCGGCTTTCTTT. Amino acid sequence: CSVQGSPAFF. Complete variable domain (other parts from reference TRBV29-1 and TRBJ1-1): SAVISQKPSRDICQRGTSLTIQCQVDSQVTMMFWYRQQPGQSLTLIATANQGSEATYESGFVIDKFPISRPNLTFSTLTVSNMSPEDSSIYLCSVQGSPAFFGQGTRLTVV.

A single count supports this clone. CDR3 nucleotide sequence: TGCAGCGTTGGGGGTCCAAACTATGGCTACACCTTC. It translates to CSVGGPNYGYTF. The chain joins TRBV29-1 to TRBJ1-2; no clear D. V lost 4 bases and J 2 bases, leaving 8 bases between the germline ends. The CDR3 loop spans 12 amino acids. CDR1 and CDR2 from the germline V gene are SQVTM and ANQGSEA.

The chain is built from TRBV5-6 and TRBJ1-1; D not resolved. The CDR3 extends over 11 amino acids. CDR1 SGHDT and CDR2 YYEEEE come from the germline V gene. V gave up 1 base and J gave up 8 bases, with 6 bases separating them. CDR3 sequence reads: CASSLNREAFF. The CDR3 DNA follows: TGTGCCAGCAGCTTGAACAGAGAAGCTTTCTTT.

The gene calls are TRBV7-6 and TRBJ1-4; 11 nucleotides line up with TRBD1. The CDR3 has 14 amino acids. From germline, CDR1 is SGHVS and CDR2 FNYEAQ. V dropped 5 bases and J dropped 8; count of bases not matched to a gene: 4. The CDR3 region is CASSPGTGGEKLFF. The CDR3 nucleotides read TGTGCCAGCAGCCCCGGGACAGGGGGGGAAAAACTGTTTTTT.